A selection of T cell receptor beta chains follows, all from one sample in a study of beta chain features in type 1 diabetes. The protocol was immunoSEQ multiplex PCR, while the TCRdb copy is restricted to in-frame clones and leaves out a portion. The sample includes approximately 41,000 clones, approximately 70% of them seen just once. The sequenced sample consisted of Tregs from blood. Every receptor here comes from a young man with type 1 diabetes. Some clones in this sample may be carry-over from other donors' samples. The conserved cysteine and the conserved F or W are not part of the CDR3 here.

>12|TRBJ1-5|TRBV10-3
AIRGQGRNQPQH
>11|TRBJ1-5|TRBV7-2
ASSRWGQQPQH
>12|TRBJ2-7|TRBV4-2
ASSQGGTGPQQY
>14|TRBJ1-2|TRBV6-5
ASSYRGTDIYYGYT
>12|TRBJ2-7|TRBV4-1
ASSLPTSGAEQY
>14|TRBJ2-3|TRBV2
ASSPTSGFVGVTQY
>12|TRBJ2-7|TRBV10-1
ASSEASGAYEQY
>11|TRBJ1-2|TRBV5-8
ASSSRQGDGYT
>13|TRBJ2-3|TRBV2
ASSFTSGGAYTQY
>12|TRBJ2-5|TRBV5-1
ASSWGQGTETQY
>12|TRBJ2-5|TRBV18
ASSAGTVRETQY
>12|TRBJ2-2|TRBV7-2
ASSLRTGPGELF
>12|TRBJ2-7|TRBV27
ASSLWGHNYEQY
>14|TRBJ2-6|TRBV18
ASSTEVVSGANVLT
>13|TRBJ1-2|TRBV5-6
ASSLGSGLDYGYT
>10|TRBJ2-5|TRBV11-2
ASRDTGETQY
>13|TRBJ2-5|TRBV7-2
ASSLAAGWEATQY
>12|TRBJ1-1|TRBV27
TSSSLRTGGEAF
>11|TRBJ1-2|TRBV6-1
ASNTGNSYGYT
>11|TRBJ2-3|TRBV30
AWRTGFTDTQY
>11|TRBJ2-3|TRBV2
ASTGGREDTQY
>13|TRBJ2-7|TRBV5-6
ASSDTKAGSYEQY
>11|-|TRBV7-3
ASSRDSTYEQY
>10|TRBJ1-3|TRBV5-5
ASSGPGNTIY
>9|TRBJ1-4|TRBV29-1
SVKILGKLF
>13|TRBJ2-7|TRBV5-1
ASSFSTESSYEQY
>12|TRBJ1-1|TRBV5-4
ASSWGDRRTEAF
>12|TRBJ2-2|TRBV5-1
ASSFKGGPGELF
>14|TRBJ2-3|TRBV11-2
ASSSPFPVSTDTQY
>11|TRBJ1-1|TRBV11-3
AGRAGLVTEAF
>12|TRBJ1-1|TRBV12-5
ASGRLRGGTEAF
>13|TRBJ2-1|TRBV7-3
ASSWGPSGNNEQF
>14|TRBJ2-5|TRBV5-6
ASSSPGQGAQETQY
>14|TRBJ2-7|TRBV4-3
ASSQDPLRSPYEQY
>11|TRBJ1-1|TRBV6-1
ASSGGPNTEAF
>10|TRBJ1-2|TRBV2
ASSGGGGGYT
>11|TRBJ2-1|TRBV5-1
ASSLQNYNEQF
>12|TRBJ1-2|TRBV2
ASREYRGVYGYT
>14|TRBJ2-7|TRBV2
ASSEGQGSFSREQY
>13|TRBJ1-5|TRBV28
ASSRTGPSNQPQH
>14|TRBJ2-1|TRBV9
ASNPSGTSGYNEQF
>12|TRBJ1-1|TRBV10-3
AISAPEGNTEAF
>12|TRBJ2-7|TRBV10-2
ASSEPGTGYEQY